A selection of T cell receptor beta chains follows, all from one sample in a study of blood T cell repertoires in COVID-19. Assay used: immunoSEQ multiplex PCR; TCRdb lists only in-frame clones, some missing. The sample has about 270,000 clones, approximately 90% seen once. The sequencing sample was made of PBMCs or T cells enriched from blood (not recorded which). The receptor source for this set is a woman aged 45-59 years who had recovered from COVID-19. CDR3s include the opening cysteine and the closing phenylalanine or tryptophan. A D gene is named only where the DNA matches it firmly. Not every row has a clone size; where given, it reads once, few, many or a size class.

J gene | clone size | V gene | CDR3 length | D gene | CDR3 DNA | CDR3 protein
TRBJ2-2 | - | TRBV18 | 18 | TRBD2 | TGTGCCAGCTCACGCGACCAGACTAGCGGCACCAACACCGGGGAGCTGTTTTTT | CASSRDQTSGTNTGELFF
TRBJ1-1 | - | TRBV27 | 15 | TRBD1 | TGTGCCAGCAGTTTAAGGGGGCAGGGGAACACTGAAGCTTTCTTT | CASSLRGQGNTEAFF
TRBJ1-1 | - | TRBV28 | 14 | - | TGTGCCAGCAGTTTCTTGCGGGGCGACACTGAAGCTTTCTTT | CASSFLRGDTEAFF
TRBJ1-2 | - | TRBV29-1 | 13 | - | TGCAGCGTTTATCGCTGGGCAGGGGATGGCTACACCTTC | CSVYRWAGDGYTF
TRBJ2-3 | - | TRBV7-2 | 15 | TRBD2 | TGTGCCAGCAGCCCGACTAGCAGCACTTCAGATACGCAGTATTTT | CASSPTSSTSDTQYF
TRBJ1-1 | - | TRBV28 | 13 | - | TGTGCCAGCAGTCCTCCTACAGGACCTGAAGCTTTCTTT | CASSPPTGPEAFF
TRBJ1-1 | - | TRBV5-1 | 15 | TRBD1 | TGCGCCAGCAGTAACGTCAGGGGGCCCATCGCTGAAGCTTTCTTT | CASSNVRGPIAEAFF
TRBJ2-7 | - | TRBV28 | 15 | TRBD1 | TGTGCCAGCAGTTTATACGGGACAGGTCGCTACGAGCAGTACTTC | CASSLYGTGRYEQYF
TRBJ2-7 | - | TRBV25-1 | 15 | - | TGTGCCAGCAGTGAATTAAGCGTAAGCTCCTACGAGCAGTACTTC | CASSELSVSSYEQYF
TRBJ2-1 | - | TRBV5-8 | 15 | - | TGTGCCAGCAGCTTTTCCGGGGACAAGTACAATGAGCAGTTCTTC | CASSFSGDKYNEQFF
TRBJ2-1 | - | TRBV6-5 | 12 | - | TGTGCCAGCAGCGGTGCCAGGAATGAGCAGTTCTTC | CASSGARNEQFF
TRBJ1-6 | - | TRBV7-2 | 14 | - | TGTGCCAGCAGCCCCTCCGGGGGTAATTCACCCCTCCACTTT | CASSPSGGNSPLHF
TRBJ2-5 | - | TRBV2 | 13 | - | TGTGCCAGCAGTGGGCTCCCTGGCGAGACCCAGTACTTC | CASSGLPGETQYF
TRBJ2-5 | once | TRBV4-1 | 19 | - | TGCGCCAGCAGCCAGCCCCGCAGCGGAGGAATCCTGTACCAAGAGACCCAGTACTTC | CASSQPRSGGILYQETQYF
TRBJ1-1 | - | TRBV28 | 12 | TRBD1 | TGTGCCATCGGGACAGGGAACACTGAAGCTTTCTTT | CAIGTGNTEAFF
TRBJ1-1 | few | TRBV18 | 12 | TRBD1 | TGTGCCAGCTCAAACACAGGGGCTGAAGCTTTCTTT | CASSNTGAEAFF
TRBJ2-7 | once | TRBV19 | 13 | - | TGTGCCAGTAGCCAGCGGGCCACCTACGAGCAGTATTTC | CASSQRATYEQYF
TRBJ1-1 | once | TRBV7-2 | 15 | - | TGTGCCAGCACCGCGATTGGGGGCCTGAACACTGAAGCTTTCTTT | CASTAIGGLNTEAFF
TRBJ1-1 | - | TRBV6-5 | 14 | - | TGTGCCAGCACCCCGAGGAATCGGAACACTGAAGCTTTCTTT | CASTPRNRNTEAFF
TRBJ2-3 | - | TRBV11-2 | 18 | TRBD2 | TGTGCCAGCAGCAACCAAACCTTAGCGGGAGCCTCCACAGATACGCAGTATTTT | CASSNQTLAGASTDTQYF
TRBJ1-5 | - | TRBV15 | 15 | - | TGTGCCACCAGCAGAGATCGCCAGTATAATCAGCCCCAGCATTTT | CATSRDRQYNQPQHF
TRBJ1-2 | - | TRBV5-1 | 15 | - | TGCGCCAGCAGCCGACCCGGCGGGGTTAACTATGGCTACACCTTC | CASSRPGGVNYGYTF
TRBJ2-3 | once | TRBV27 | 15 | TRBD2 | TGTGCCAGCAGTTTATGGACTAGCGGATTGGATACGCAGTATTTT | CASSLWTSGLDTQYF
TRBJ2-1 | - | TRBV28 | 15 | TRBD2 | TGTGCCAGCAGTCGCGGGACTAGCTATGACAATGAGCAGTTCTTC | CASSRGTSYDNEQFF
TRBJ1-4 | few | TRBV28 | 14 | - | TGTGCCAGCAGACCGCAGGGGCCTAATGAAAAACTGTTTTTT | CASRPQGPNEKLFF
TRBJ2-7 | - | TRBV7-2 | 15 | TRBD2 | TGTGCCAGCAGCTTAGCGCTAGCGGGAGGCCAGGAGCAGTACTTC | CASSLALAGGQEQYF
TRBJ2-1 | - | TRBV29-1 | 16 | - | TGCAGCGTTGTTAAAGGCGCACAGACTAAATACAATGAGCAGTTCTTC | CSVVKGAQTKYNEQFF
TRBJ1-1 | - | TRBV12-3/TRBV12-4 | 10 | - | TGTGCCAGCAGTTTAGTGGACTTGTTCTTT | CASSLVDLFF
TRBJ1-1 | - | TRBV7-8 | 14 | - | TGTGCCAGCAGCCCGCAGGGTAGGAACACTGAAGCTTTCTTT | CASSPQGRNTEAFF
TRBJ1-5 | - | TRBV2 | 15 | - | TGTGCCAGCAGTGAGGCGGGGGTCCCCAATCAGCCCCAGCATTTT | CASSEAGVPNQPQHF
TRBJ2-7 | - | TRBV28 | 13 | - | TGTGCCAGCAGTTTATTGGCCAATTACGAGCAGTACTTC | CASSLLANYEQYF
TRBJ1-1 | - | TRBV27 | 18 | TRBD1 | TGTGCCAGCAGTTCACTATCCGGGACAGGGGGAAGGGACACTGAAGCTTTCTTT | CASSSLSGTGGRDTEAFF
TRBJ2-7 | - | TRBV27 | 15 | - | TGTGCCAGCAGTTTGGATAGCGGAATCTCCTACGAGCAGTACTTC | CASSLDSGISYEQYF
TRBJ2-7 | - | TRBV10-3 | 12 | TRBD2 | TGTGCCATCCAGCGGGAGGGATACGAGCAGTACTTC | CAIQREGYEQYF
TRBJ2-7 | - | TRBV7-2 | 16 | - | TGTGCCAGCAGCTTATTTGGCGTTAGCGGACCCGGGGAGCAGTACTTC | CASSLFGVSGPGEQYF
TRBJ1-5 | - | TRBV28 | 16 | - | TGTGCCAGCACCTCGCCCGCAGGGAGGAGCAATCAGCCCCAGCATTTT | CASTSPAGRSNQPQHF